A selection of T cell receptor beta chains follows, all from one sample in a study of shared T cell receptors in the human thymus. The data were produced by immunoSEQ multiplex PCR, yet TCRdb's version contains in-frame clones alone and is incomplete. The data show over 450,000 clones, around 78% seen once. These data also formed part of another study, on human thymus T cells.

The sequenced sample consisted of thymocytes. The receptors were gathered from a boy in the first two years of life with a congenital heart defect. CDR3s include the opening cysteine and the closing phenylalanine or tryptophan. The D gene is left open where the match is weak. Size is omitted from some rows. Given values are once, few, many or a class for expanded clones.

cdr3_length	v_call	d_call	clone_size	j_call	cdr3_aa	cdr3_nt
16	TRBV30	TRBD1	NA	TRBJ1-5	CAWSAGDRGLNQPQHF	TGTGCCTGGAGTGCAGGGGACAGGGGCCTCAATCAGCCCCAGCATTTT
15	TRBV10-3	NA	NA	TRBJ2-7	CAISDPDRRTYEQYF	TGTGCCATCAGTGACCCCGACAGGAGGACCTACGAGCAGTACTTC
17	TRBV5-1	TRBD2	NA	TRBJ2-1	CASSSSRLASTYNEQFF	TGCGCCAGCAGCTCGAGCCGACTAGCAAGTACCTACAATGAGCAGTTCTTC
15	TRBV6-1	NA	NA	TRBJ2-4	CASSEDRRGLGIQYF	TGTGCCAGCAGTGAAGACAGGAGGGGGCTAGGCATTCAGTACTTC
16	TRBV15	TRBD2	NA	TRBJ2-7	CATSREQREKVDEQYF	TGTGCCACCAGCCGTGAGCAGCGGGAGAAGGTCGACGAGCAGTACTTC
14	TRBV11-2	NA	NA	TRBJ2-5	CASSLVADQETQYF	TGTGCCAGCAGCCTAGTCGCAGACCAAGAGACCCAGTACTTC
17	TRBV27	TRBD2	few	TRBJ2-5	CASSEGLAGVSRETQYF	TGTGCCAGCAGTGAGGGACTAGCGGGAGTTAGTCGTGAGACCCAGTACTTC
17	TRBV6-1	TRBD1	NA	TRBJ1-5	CASSDRGTGGVNQPQHF	TGTGCCAGCAGTGATAGGGGGACAGGGGGCGTCAATCAGCCCCAGCATTTT
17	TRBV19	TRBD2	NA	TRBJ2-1	CASGGPGTSGIGDEQFF	TGTGCCAGTGGCGGGCCCGGGACTAGCGGGATAGGGGATGAGCAGTTCTTC
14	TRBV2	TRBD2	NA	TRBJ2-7	CASSEASGSYEQYF	TGTGCCAGCAGTGAAGCTAGCGGGAGTTACGAGCAGTACTTC
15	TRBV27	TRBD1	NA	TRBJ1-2	CASSFIHRGNYGYTF	TGTGCCAGCAGTTTCATTCACAGGGGAAACTATGGCTACACCTTC
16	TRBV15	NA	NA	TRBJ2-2	CATSPRRDPNTGELFF	TGTGCCACCAGCCCAAGGCGGGATCCGAACACCGGGGAGCTGTTTTTT
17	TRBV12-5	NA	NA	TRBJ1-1	CASGLVRQGPMNTEAFF	TGTGCTAGTGGTTTGGTAAGGCAGGGGCCAATGAACACTGAAGCTTTCTTT
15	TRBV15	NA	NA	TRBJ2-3	CATSRAQRGTDTQYF	TGTGCCACCAGCAGAGCTCAGCGAGGCACAGATACGCAGTATTTT
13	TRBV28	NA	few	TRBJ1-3	CASLTHSGNTIYF	TGTGCCAGCTTGACACACTCTGGAAACACCATATATTTT
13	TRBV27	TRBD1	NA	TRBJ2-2	CASWDRERGELFF	TGTGCCAGCTGGGACAGGGAGCGCGGGGAGCTGTTTTTT
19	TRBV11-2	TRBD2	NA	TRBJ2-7	CASSLSGTDGTSGTPGQYF	TGTGCCAGCAGCTTATCCGGGACAGATGGGACTAGCGGGACCCCGGGGCAGTACTTC
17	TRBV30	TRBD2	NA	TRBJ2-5	CAWSFTSGSRPRETQYF	TGTGCCTGGAGTTTTACTAGCGGCAGCCGACCCCGGGAGACCCAGTACTTC
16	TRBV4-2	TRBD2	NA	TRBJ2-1	CASSQGHGDYSNEQFF	TGTGCCAGCAGCCAAGGGCATGGGGACTATTCCAATGAGCAGTTCTTC
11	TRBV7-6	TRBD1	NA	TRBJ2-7	CASSLGDRQYF	TGTGCCAGCAGCCTGGGGGACAGGCAGTACTTC
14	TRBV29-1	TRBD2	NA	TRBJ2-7	CSAGTSGGGGEQYF	TGCAGCGCCGGGACTAGCGGGGGAGGTGGCGAGCAGTACTTC
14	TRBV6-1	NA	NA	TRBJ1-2	CASSESRANYGYTF	TGTGCCAGCAGTGAATCCAGGGCAAACTATGGCTACACCTTC
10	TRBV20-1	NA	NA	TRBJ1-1	CSASEDGAFF	TGCAGTGCTTCGGAGGACGGGGCTTTCTTT
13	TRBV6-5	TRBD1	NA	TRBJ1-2	CASSGTENYGYTF	TGTGCCAGCAGTGGGACAGAGAACTATGGCTACACCTTC
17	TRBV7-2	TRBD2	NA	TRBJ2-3	CASSFSRLAGAGDTQYF	TGTGCCAGCAGCTTTTCGCGCCTAGCGGGAGCGGGGGATACGCAGTATTTT
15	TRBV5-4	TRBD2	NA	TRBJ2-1	CASSFPGPPGGEQFF	TGTGCCAGCAGCTTCCCGGGACCACCGGGGGGTGAGCAGTTCTTC
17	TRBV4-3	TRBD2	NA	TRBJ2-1	CASSQEGGTREYNEQFF	TGCGCCAGCAGCCAAGAAGGGGGGACTAGGGAGTACAATGAGCAGTTCTTC
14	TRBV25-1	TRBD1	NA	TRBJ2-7	CASSDGTESYEQYF	TGTGCCAGCAGTGATGGGACAGAGTCCTACGAGCAGTACTTC
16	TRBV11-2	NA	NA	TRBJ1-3	CASSLESGISGNTIYF	TGTGCCAGCAGCTTAGAGTCGGGGATTTCTGGAAACACCATATATTTT
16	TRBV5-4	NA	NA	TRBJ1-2	CASSSVTALPSYGYTF	TGTGCCAGCAGCTCCGTAACAGCTCTTCCCTCTTATGGCTACACCTTC
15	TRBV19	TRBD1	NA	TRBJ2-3	CATSRRTGPTDTQYF	TGTGCCACCTCGAGGCGGACAGGGCCCACAGATACGCAGTATTTT
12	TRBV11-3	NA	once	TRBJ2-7	CASSSSSDEQYF	TGTGCCAGCAGCTCCTCATCGGACGAGCAGTACTTC
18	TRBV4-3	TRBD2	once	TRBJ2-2	CASSQEGGGGVGTGELFF	TGCGCCAGCAGCCAAGAAGGTGGGGGAGGGGTGGGAACCGGGGAGCTGTTTTTT
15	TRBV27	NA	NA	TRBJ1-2	CASNEGAGRNYGYTF	TGTGCCAGCAACGAAGGGGCCGGACGGAACTATGGCTACACCTTC
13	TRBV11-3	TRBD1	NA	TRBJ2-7	CASSLGTGSEQYF	TGTGCCAGCAGCTTGGGGACAGGGAGCGAGCAGTACTTC
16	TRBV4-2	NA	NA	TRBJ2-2	CASSQPNRGGAGELFF	TGTGCCAGCAGCCAACCGAACAGGGGGGGAGCCGGGGAGCTGTTTTTT
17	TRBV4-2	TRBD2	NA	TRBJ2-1	CASSQGEEEREAHEQFF	TGTGCCAGCAGCCAAGGAGAAGAGGAGCGGGAGGCTCATGAGCAGTTCTTC
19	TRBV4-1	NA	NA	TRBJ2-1	CASSQDGYSGTAGGDGQFF	TGCGCCAGCAGCCAAGATGGTTATTCGGGGACAGCGGGTGGGGATGGGCAGTTCTTC
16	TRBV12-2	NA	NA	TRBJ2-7	CASRLAYQGRSYEQYF	TGTGCAAGTCGCTTAGCGTACCAGGGAAGGTCCTACGAGCAGTACTTC
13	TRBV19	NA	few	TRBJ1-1	CASSKGENTEAFF	TGTGCCAGTAGTAAAGGGGAGAACACTGAAGCTTTCTTT
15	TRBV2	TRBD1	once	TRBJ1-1	CASNDRGQVNTEAFF	TGTGCCAGCAATGACAGGGGGCAAGTGAACACTGAAGCTTTCTTT
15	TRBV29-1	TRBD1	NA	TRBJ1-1	CSVASGQGAHTEAFF	TGCAGCGTTGCGTCCGGACAGGGGGCGCACACTGAAGCTTTCTTT